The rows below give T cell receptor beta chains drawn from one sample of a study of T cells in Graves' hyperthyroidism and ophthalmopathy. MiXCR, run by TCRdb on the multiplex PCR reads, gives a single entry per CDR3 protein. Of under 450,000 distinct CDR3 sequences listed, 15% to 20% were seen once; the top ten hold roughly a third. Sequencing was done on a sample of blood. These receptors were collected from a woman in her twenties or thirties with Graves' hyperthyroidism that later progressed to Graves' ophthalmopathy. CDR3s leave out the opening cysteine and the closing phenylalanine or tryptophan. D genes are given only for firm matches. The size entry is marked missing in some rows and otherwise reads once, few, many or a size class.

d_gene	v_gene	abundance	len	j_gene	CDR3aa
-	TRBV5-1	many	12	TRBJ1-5	ASSPGQFNQPQH
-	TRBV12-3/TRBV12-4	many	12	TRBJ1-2	ASSLRRGGYGYT
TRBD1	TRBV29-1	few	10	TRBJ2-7	SAAGTGNEQY
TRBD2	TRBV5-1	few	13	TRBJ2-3	ASSFLREYADTQY
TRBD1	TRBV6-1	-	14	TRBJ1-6	ASSEALQDRRRPLH
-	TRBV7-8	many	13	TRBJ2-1	ASSPWGLVDNEQF
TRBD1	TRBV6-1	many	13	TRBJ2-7	ASTDTGGSSYEQY
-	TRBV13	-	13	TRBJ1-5	ASSSSPYSNQPQH
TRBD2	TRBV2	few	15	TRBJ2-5	ASSEAPGLARRETQY
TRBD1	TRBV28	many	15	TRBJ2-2	ASSCIPGQGCTGELF
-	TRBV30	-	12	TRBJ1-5	AWCQGSSNQPQH
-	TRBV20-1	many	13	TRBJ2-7	SATTTGLSRDEQY
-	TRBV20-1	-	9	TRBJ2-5	SATTAGAQY
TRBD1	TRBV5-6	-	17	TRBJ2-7	ASSLEGQGILGSSYEQY
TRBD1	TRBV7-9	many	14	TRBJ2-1	ASSLDAGGFYNEQF
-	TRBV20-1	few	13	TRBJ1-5	SARDATRPDQPQH
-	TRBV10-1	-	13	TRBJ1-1	ASSASGTGNTEAF
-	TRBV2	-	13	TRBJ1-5	ASRRLAGGNQPQH
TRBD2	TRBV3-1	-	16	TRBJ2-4	ASSQDLLAGLAKNIQY
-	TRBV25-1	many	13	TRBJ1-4	ASSERRGAWEKLF
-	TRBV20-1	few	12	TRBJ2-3	SANTHGEEDTQY
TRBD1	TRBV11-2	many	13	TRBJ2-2	ASSARDRFTGELF
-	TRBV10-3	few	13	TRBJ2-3	AISERGEGTDTQY
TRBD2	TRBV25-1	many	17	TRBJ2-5	ASTAAGTSASRLQETQY